This T cell receptor (beta chain) was sequenced in a study of cytomegalovirus exposure and HLA in healthy donors. Study summary: About 200 million T cells yielded around 100 million unique TCR beta sequences, as an earlier analysis found. Study outcomes and limitations: Versus the roughly 700-donor mean, an Asian-associated ancestry cluster reportedly showed fewer N-insertions in a later analysis. Rarity characterized most TCR sequences, yet some public TCRs appeared in many donors.

60 Vbeta and 13 Jbeta primers were used in PCR. Using immunoSEQ multiplex PCR, the repertoire was profiled, and TCRdb retains in-frame clones only, with some absent. The sample holds about 160,000 clones; roughly four fifths are singletons and the top ten take roughly 10%. Donors in the study were healthy people who gave bone marrow. V lost 4 bases, J lost 3 bases, and 9 bases stayed unmatched. The CDR3 consists of 16 residues. Germline loops: CDR1 SGHDT, CDR2 YYEEEE. Turning to this clone: Its antigen remains unidentified.

This TCR came from a middle-aged man in good health and CMV-seropositive. The specimen was PBMCs. The rearrangement joins TRBV5-6 to TRBJ2-3, with 9 nucleotides matching TRBD2. DNA of the CDR3: TGTGCCAGCAGCCAGTTTGATAGCGGGGGAACAGATACGCAGTATTTT. It translates to CASSQFDSGGTDTQYF.